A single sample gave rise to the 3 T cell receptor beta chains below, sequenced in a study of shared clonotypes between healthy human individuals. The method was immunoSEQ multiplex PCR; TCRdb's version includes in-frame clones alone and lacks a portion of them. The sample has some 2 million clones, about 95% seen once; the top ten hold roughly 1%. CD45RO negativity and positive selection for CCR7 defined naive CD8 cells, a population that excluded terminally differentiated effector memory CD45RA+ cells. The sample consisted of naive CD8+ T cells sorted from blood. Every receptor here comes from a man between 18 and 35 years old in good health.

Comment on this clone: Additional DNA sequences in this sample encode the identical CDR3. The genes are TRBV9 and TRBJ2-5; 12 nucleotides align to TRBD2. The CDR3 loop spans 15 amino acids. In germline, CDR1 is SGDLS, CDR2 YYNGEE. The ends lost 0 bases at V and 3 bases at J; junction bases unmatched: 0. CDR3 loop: CASSVGLAGEETQYF. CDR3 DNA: TGTGCCAGCAGCGTAGGACTAGCGGGGGAAGAGACCCAGTACTTC.

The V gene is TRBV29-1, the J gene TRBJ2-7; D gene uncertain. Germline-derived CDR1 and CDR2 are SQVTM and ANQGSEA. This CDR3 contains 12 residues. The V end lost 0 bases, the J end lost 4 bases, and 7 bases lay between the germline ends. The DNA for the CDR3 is TGCAGCGTTGAAGATATAGCTTACGAGCAGTACTTC. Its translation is CSVEDIAYEQYF.

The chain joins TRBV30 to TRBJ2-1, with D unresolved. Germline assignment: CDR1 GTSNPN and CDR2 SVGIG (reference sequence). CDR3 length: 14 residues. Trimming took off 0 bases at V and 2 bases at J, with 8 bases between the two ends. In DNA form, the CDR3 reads TGTGCCTGGAGTGTACTACCGGCCTACAATGAGCAGTTCTTC. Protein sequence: CAWSVLPAYNEQFF.